Following are 27 T cell receptor beta chains from one sample sequenced in a study of CD8+CD57+ T cells in acquired aplastic anemia. Genomic DNA, the template, was used for profiling of the TCR beta VDJ and CDR3. TCRdb fed the reads into MiXCR, producing one record per CDR3 protein. The top ten hold more than 40% of the sample, which has 170,000 or so distinct CDR3 sequences, 55% to 65% seen once. Whoever was chosen for sequencing had shown CD8+CD57+ cell expansion by flow cytometry. The sequencing sample was made of sorted CD4+, CD8+, or CD8+CD57+ T cells (not recorded which) from PBMCs. Receptors originate from a human donor with aplastic anemia.

This clonotype was seen once. This rearrangement joins TRBV5-1 to TRBJ1-4; possible D gene TRBD1, 6 bases. This CDR3 spans 14 amino acids. Germline assignment: CDR1 SGHRS and CDR2 YFSETQ. With 4 bases removed from V and 12 bases from J, the gap between germline ends came to 19 bases. CDR3 sequence (DNA): TGCGCCAGCAGCGCTGGGGGCTTGGGAGAAGAACTGTTTTTT. Amino acids: CASSAGGLGEELFF.

The chain is built from TRBV5-1 and TRBJ1-6; no definite D call. This CDR3 has 16 residues. The germline CDR1 and CDR2 sequences are SGHRS and YFSETQ. V lost 3 bases and J 9 bases, leaving 19 bases between the germline ends. The CDR3 spells CASSSQIRGKGSPLHF. The CDR3 DNA follows: TGCGCCAGCAGCTCCCAGATACGGGGAAAAGGTTCACCCCTCCACTTT.

This clonotype was detected many times. This sequence joins TRBV7-9 and TRBJ1-2, with D unresolved. Germline V gives CDR1 SEHNR, CDR2 FQNEAQ (reference sequence). This CDR3 is 14 amino acids long. V shed 1 base and J shed 4 bases, with 10 bases lying between them. The CDR3 nucleotides read TGTGCCAGCAGCTTAGGCTCCCAGTCCTATGGCTACACCTTC. Translated: CASSLGSQSYGYTF.

This clonotype appeared many times. V usage is TRBV19 and J usage is TRBJ2-3; D remains ambiguous. Trimming stripped 4 bases from V and 2 bases from J, with 16 bases between. Germline CDR1 reads LNHDA; CDR2 reads SQIVND (reference sequence). The CDR3 spans 16 residues. The CDR3: CASSSQSRRLTDTQYF. The CDR3 nucleotides read TGTGCCAGTAGTAGCCAATCGAGGCGGCTCACAGATACGCAGTATTTT.

This clonotype was detected many times. The V call is TRBV4-1, the J call TRBJ2-2; the match to TRBD1 covers 8 bases. The V gene end was trimmed by 3 bases and the J gene end by 3 bases; junction bases not matched to a gene: 3. Germline V gene sequence: CDR1 MGHRA, CDR2 YSYEKL. The CDR3 runs 15 residues. CDR3 region: CASSHETGDTGELFF. CDR3 nucleotide sequence: TGCGCCAGCAGCCATGAGACAGGGGACACCGGGGAGCTGTTTTTT.

DNA for the CDR3: TGTGCCAGTAGTATCCTGGTAACCGGGGAGCTGTTTTTT. The encoded protein is CASSILVTGELFF. J is TRBJ2-2 and V is TRBV19, with D unresolved. This CDR3 is built from 13 residues. With 3 bases removed from V and 5 bases from J, the gap between germline ends came to 7 bases. Germline assignment: CDR1 LNHDA and CDR2 SQIVND (reference sequence).

This clonotype has only a few counts. This chain uses TRBV20-1 with TRBJ2-7, with 10 bases aligning to TRBD2. Trimming removed 1 base from V and 4 bases from J; junction bases left unmatched: 4. The germline V gene encodes CDR1 DFQATT and CDR2 SNEGSKA (reference sequence). The CDR3 covers 14 residues. The CDR3 region is CSARASGRGYEQYF. CDR3 DNA: TGCAGTGCTAGAGCTAGCGGGAGAGGGTACGAGCAGTACTTC.

The rearrangement links TRBV10-1 to TRBJ2-3; 7 bases fit TRBD1. CDR3 length: 13 amino acids. The V gene's germline CDR1 is WNHNN and CDR2 SYGVQD (reference sequence). J gave up 6 bases and V 6 bases, and 6 bases lay outside the gene matches. CDR3 loop: CASRPGGSDTQYF. The CDR3 nucleotides read TGCGCCAGCAGGCCAGGGGGATCCGATACGCAGTATTTT.

The rearrangement uses TRBV7-9 and TRBJ1-6; weak D call: TRBD1 (5 bases). CDR3 length equals 14 residues. Germline V gives CDR1 SEHNR, CDR2 FQNEAQ (reference sequence). V lost 5 bases to trimming and J lost 15 bases, with 20 bases between them. CDR3 sequence: CASSAGLAGVDLHF. The CDR3 DNA reads as TGTGCCAGCAGCGCTGGACTAGCGGGGGTAGACCTCCACTTT. The whole variable domain, filled in from reference TRBV7-9 and TRBJ1-6, reads DTGVSQNPRHKITKRGQNVTFRCDPISEHNRLYWYRQTLGQGPEFLTYFQNEAQLEKSRLLSDRFSAERPKGSFSTLEIQRTEQGDSAMYLCASSAGLAGVDLHFGNGTRLTVT.

The rearrangement uses TRBV9 and TRBJ2-2, with 13 bases aligning to TRBD2. Germline V gene lookup returns CDR1 SGDLS and CDR2 YYNGEE. With V trimmed by 0 bases and J by 7 bases, 0 bases remained unmatched. The CDR3 has 15 residues. The CDR3 DNA reads as TGTGCCAGCAGCGTAGGACTAGCGGGGGGCGGGGAGCTGTTTTTT. It specifies CASSVGLAGGGELFF.

The chain carries TRBV5-4 and TRBJ2-1; 12 bases agree with TRBD1. V lost 3 bases and J lost 6; bases outside the gene matches: 4. Germline V gives CDR1 SGHNT, CDR2 YYREEE (reference sequence). This CDR3 spans 15 amino acids. CDR3 in amino acids: CASSSRDRGLNEQFF. CDR3 DNA sequence: TGTGCCAGCAGCTCTCGGGACAGGGGGCTCAATGAGCAGTTCTTC.

This CDR3 reads CASSLTGGSGGAPDTQYF. CDR3 DNA: TGTGCCAGCAGCTTAACAGGCGGGAGCGGGGGGGCCCCTGATACGCAGTATTTT. V is TRBV7-3 and J is TRBJ2-3; 10 positions agree with TRBD2. The germline gives CDR1 SGHTA, CDR2 FQGTGA. V shed 0 bases and J 6 bases; nucleotides not matched to a gene: 12. The CDR3 is made up of 18 amino acids.

The chain joins TRBV7-2 to TRBJ1-1; TRBD1 matches at 8 bases. Germline CDR1 and CDR2: SGHTA and FQGNSA. This CDR3 has 17 residues. Unmatched junction bases numbered 11, after V lost 1 base and J lost 4 bases. The CDR3 sequence: CASSLGSYRGTSTEAFF. The CDR3 nucleotides are TGTGCCAGCAGCTTAGGTTCGTACAGGGGGACGTCCACTGAAGCTTTCTTT.

The chain couples TRBV7-6 to TRBJ2-5, with TRBD1 identical over 10 bases. Germline CDR1 and CDR2: SGHVS and FNYEAQ. V was pared by 5 bases and J by 1 base, with 22 bases of the junction left unmatched. The CDR3 runs to 21 residues. The CDR3 coding sequence is TGTGCCAGCAGCACACCCGGGGAGGGGGCTCGACAGGGGGCTAGCCAAGAGACCCAGTACTTC. Its protein product is CASSTPGEGARQGASQETQYF.

This clonotype was picked up many times. The gene calls are TRBV9 and TRBJ2-1; possibly TRBD1 or TRBD2 for D (5 bases each). CDR3 size: 19 residues. Germline V lookup: CDR1 SGDLS, CDR2 YYNGEE. The V and J ends lost 4 bases and 1 base respectively, with 24 bases between them. CDR3 loop: CASSSLGTDAHNSYNEQFF. CDR3 nucleotide sequence: TGTGCCAGCAGCTCACTAGGGACCGACGCCCATAATTCCTACAATGAGCAGTTCTTC. Full variable domain (missing parts from reference TRBV9 and TRBJ2-1): DSGVTQTPKHLITATGQRVTLRCSPRSGDLSVYWYQQSLDQGLQFLIQYYNGEERAKGNILERFSAQQFPDLHSELNLSSLELGDSALYFCASSSLGTDAHNSYNEQFFGPGTRLTVL.

This clonotype was detected once. The V gene is TRBV12-5, the J gene TRBJ1-6; TRBD1 agrees at 7 bases. Germline V CDR1 and CDR2: LGHNT, FRNRAP. This CDR3 is 15 amino acids long. The DNA of the CDR3 is TGTGCCAGCAGACCACAGGGGACGCCAGGGTCACCCCTCCACTTT. Translation: CASRPQGTPGSPLHF.

The J gene is TRBJ2-7, the V gene TRBV12-3 or TRBV12-4; TRBD1 might be the D (8 bases). The CDR3 is made up of 14 amino acids. V lost 4 bases, J lost 5 bases, and 15 bases lay in between. This CDR3 reads CASSSRTGRDEQYF. In nucleotides, the CDR3 is TGTGCCAGCAGTTCGAGGACAGGGAGGGACGAGCAGTACTTC.

The chain employs TRBV5-1 and TRBJ2-2, with 8 positions matching TRBD1. Per germline, CDR1 SGHRS and CDR2 YFSETQ. V lost 3 bases to trimming and J lost 3 bases; unmatched junction nucleotides: 4. This CDR3 spans 15 amino acids. The CDR3 DNA is TGCGCCAGCAGCTGGCAGGGGGCCTACACCGGGGAGCTGTTTTTT. The encoded protein is CASSWQGAYTGELFF. The entire variable domain, with the rest obtained from reference TRBV5-1 and TRBJ2-2, is as follows: KAGVTQTPRYLIKTRGQQVTLSCSPISGHRSVSWYQQTPGQGLQFLFEYFSETQRNKGNFPGRFSGRQFSNSRSEMNVSTLELGDSALYLCASSWQGAYTGELFFGEGSRLTVL.

The chain links TRBV19 to TRBJ1-3; D is unclear. The length of the CDR3 is 13 residues. V was pared by 8 bases and J by 3 bases, with 11 bases between. Per germline, CDR1 LNHDA and CDR2 SQIVND (reference sequence). CDR3 sequence reads: CASCTASGNTIYF. The CDR3 DNA follows: TGTGCCAGTTGCACCGCCAGTGGAAACACCATATATTTT. Full variable domain (remainder filled in from reference TRBV19 and TRBJ1-3): DGGITQSPKYLFRKEGQNVTLSCEQNLNHDAMYWYRQDPGQGLRLIYYSQIVNDFQKGDIAEGYSVSREKKESFPLTVTSAQKNPTAFYLCASCTASGNTIYFGEGSWLTVV.

This chain links TRBV11-2 with TRBJ2-7; D is unresolved. This CDR3 is 14 amino acids long. Per germline, CDR1 SGHAT and CDR2 FQNNGV. The V end was cut by 4 bases, the J end by 0 bases, with 10 bases between. The CDR3 here is CASSSERSSYEQYF. The CDR3 nucleotides are TGTGCCAGCAGCTCGGAAAGGAGCTCCTACGAGCAGTACTTC. The full variable domain, with the rest looked up from reference TRBV11-2 and TRBJ2-7, is EAGVAQSPRYKIIEKRQSVAFWCNPISGHATLYWYQQILGQGPKLLIQFQNNGVVDDSQLPKDRFSAERLKGVDSTLKIQPAKLEDSAVYLCASSSERSSYEQYFGPGTRLTVT.

The table lists this clonotype with a few counts. V is TRBV7-2 and J is TRBJ2-2; 10 positions match TRBD1. V lost 6 bases to trimming and J lost 4 bases; unmatched junction nucleotides: 5. The CDR3 is 15 residues long. In germline, CDR1 is SGHTA, CDR2 FQGNSA. The CDR3 coding sequence is TGTGCCAGCAGTCCCGGGACAGGGGTCACCGGGGAGCTGTTTTTT. Residues: CASSPGTGVTGELFF.

The gene calls are TRBV2 and TRBJ2-5; weak D call: TRBD2 (5 bases). Germline V CDR1 and CDR2: SNHLY, FYNNEI. The germline V and J ends were trimmed by 3 bases and 1 base, with 9 bases remaining between them. The CDR3 spans 14 residues. CDR3 DNA: TGTGCCAGCAGTGAGGGAGACATCCAAGAGACCCAGTACTTC. As protein: CASSEGDIQETQYF.

This clonotype was recorded many times. The V gene is TRBV11-2, the J gene TRBJ2-2, with TRBD1 matching 9 bases. The germline gives CDR1 SGHAT, CDR2 FQNNGV. The CDR3 runs 13 residues. With V trimmed by 8 bases and J by 5 bases, 3 bases remained unmatched. The CDR3 sequence: CASGGTGTGELFF. CDR3 sequence (DNA): TGTGCCAGCGGCGGGACAGGGACCGGGGAGCTGTTTTTT.

The chain joins TRBV7-9 to TRBJ1-2, with D perhaps TRBD1 (6 bases). Germline CDR1 reads SEHNR; CDR2 reads FQNEAQ (reference sequence). V was clipped by 3 bases and J by 8 bases, with 28 bases between them. The CDR3 is 18 residues long. The CDR3 here is CASSLAVRAGDLLGGYTF. The CDR3 nucleotides are TGTGCCAGCAGCTTGGCCGTGAGGGCAGGGGACCTTCTGGGAGGCTACACCTTC. Filled out from reference TRBV7-9 and TRBJ1-2, the complete variable domain reads DTGVSQNPRHKITKRGQNVTFRCDPISEHNRLYWYRQTLGQGPEFLTYFQNEAQLEKSRLLSDRFSAERPKGSFSTLEIQRTEQGDSAMYLCASSLAVRAGDLLGGYTFGSGTRLTVV.

As to this clonotype: The junction does not match germline at one end; this may be a read error. The rearrangement links TRBV10-1 to TRBJ2-2, with 7 bases lining up with TRBD1. From germline, CDR1 is WNHNN and CDR2 SYGVQD (reference sequence). The CDR3 sequence is 15 residues long. CDR3 sequence: CASSPGQLNTGELFF. Written as DNA, the CDR3 is TGTGCCAGCAGCCCGGGACAGCTGAACACCGGGGAGCTGTTTTTT.

This clonotype was recorded many times. The V gene is TRBV5-1, the J gene TRBJ1-3; TRBD1 aligns across 7 bases. Looked up from germline, CDR1 is SGHRS and CDR2 is YFSETQ. The CDR3 loop spans 17 amino acids. Losses at the gene ends were 6 bases for V and 3 bases for J; bases not matched to a gene: 15. In DNA, the CDR3 is TGCGCCAGCACCCAGATCAGAACAGGGGAAAATGGAAACACCATATATTTT. Its protein product is CASTQIRTGENGNTIYF.

This clonotype was picked up many times. The J gene is TRBJ2-3, the V gene TRBV9; maybe TRBD1 (6 bases). In germline, CDR1 is SGDLS, CDR2 YYNGEE. The V and J ends lost 2 bases and 3 bases respectively, with 10 bases between them. The CDR3 covers 14 residues. The CDR3 loop reads CASSVPDSTDTQYF. DNA of the CDR3: TGTGCCAGCAGCGTCCCGGACAGTACAGATACGCAGTATTTT.